What follows is one T cell receptor beta chain and its context. This entry is derived from a study of cytomegalovirus exposure and HLA in healthy donors. The PCR contained 60 Vbeta and 13 Jbeta primers. Sequencing used immunoSEQ multiplex PCR; TCRdb keeps in-frame clones, though not all of them. The top ten hold roughly 4% of the sample, which has fewer than 300,000 clones, around 86% seen once. This CDR3 is 15 amino acids long. CDR1 is SGDLS and CDR2 is YYNGEE in the germline V gene. Deletions cut 3 bases from V and 10 bases from J, with 17 bases between. Healthy bone marrow donors formed the donor group.

This receptor was taken from a man in his forties in good health and CMV-seropositive. The chain carries TRBV9 and TRBJ1-6; a possible D gene is TRBD1 (6 bases). Sequenced material: PBMCs. The CDR3 nucleotides read TGTGCCAGCAGCGCGTTGGGGGCAACAGGGTCACCCCTCCACTTT. This gives the protein CASSALGATGSPLHF.